Sequencing of this TCR beta chain was carried out in a study of T cell responses to AZD1222 COVID-19 vaccine. Germline V gives CDR1 KGHSH, CDR2 LQKENI. This CDR3 has 16 amino acids. J was trimmed by 0 bases and V by 4 bases; bases with no gene match: 6. In this sample, this clone turned up once. Its specificity is not known. Second-dose intervals of approximately 4 or approximately 12 weeks were pooled. The study's findings and limits: AZD1222 recipients seropositive at baseline numbered only five or six. Spike-specific TCR depth and breadth grew after two AZD1222 doses. Most donors were white British and more were female, and clonal diversity was possibly underestimated.

Sequenced by immunoSEQ multiplex PCR; TCRdb stores in-frame clones only, minus some. The table records over 130,000 clones, 92% of them present only once. This chain links TRBV18 with TRBJ1-2; 9 bases are shared with TRBD1. Sequencing was performed on peripheral blood, taken 28 days after the second AZD1222 dose. This clonotype originated in an adult who received the AZD1222 COVID-19 vaccine. CDR3 in DNA: TGTGCCAGCTCACAGGGACAGGGCATCGCTAACTATGGCTACACCTTC. Its protein product is CASSQGQGIANYGYTF.